The entry below gives a single TCR beta chain sequence along with its context. The antigen is not known. PBMCs, the starting material, were the source of sorted CD4+ and CD8+ T cells. This sample was taken from a study of CD8+ T cells in alopecia areata. In each case, RNA was isolated and then reverse transcribed into cDNA as the sequencing template. Data came from immunoSEQ multiplex PCR; TCRdb stores just in-frame clones and leaves some out. The table lists 110,000 to 150,000 clones, roughly 60% of them singletons. Study-wide results and limits: Scalp sequencing also captures normal skin's resident alphabeta T cells. Mice showed TCR sharing more clearly than patients did, possibly owing to HLA. More clonal than normal scalp was lesional scalp, particularly alopecia totalis/universalis.

The sequenced material came from CD8+ T cells sorted from blood. The source of this sequence is a human donor in good health.

As DNA, the CDR3 is TGTGCCAGCACCAGACTAGCGGGGCTAACTTCTGGGGCCAACGTCCTGACTTTC. This gives the protein CASTRLAGLTSGANVLTF. This chain links TRBV2 with TRBJ2-6, with 11 bases fitting TRBD2. Germline V gene sequence: CDR1 SNHLY, CDR2 FYNNEI. CDR3 size: 18 residues. Trimming removed 7 bases from V and 1 base from J; junction bases left unmatched: 9.